Detailed here is one TCR beta chain. Its antigen is still unknown. This sample is part of a study of T cells in Graves' hyperthyroidism and ophthalmopathy. Study observations and caveats: Blood samples included most of the expanded thyroid clonotypes exceeding 0.001.

Clinicians diagnosed patients from clinical symptoms, serum thyroxine and TRAb, thyroid ultrasound and orbital computed tomography. J gave up 8 bases and V 4 bases, and 18 bases lay outside the gene matches. The CDR3 sequence is 16 residues long. Germline-derived CDR1 and CDR2 are SQVTM and ANQGSEA. RNA transcripts gave rise to amplified TCR beta CDR3 regions. The HTBI set primed first-round TCR CDR3 RT-PCR. TCRdb processed the multiplex PCR reads anew with MiXCR; each CDR3 protein has one entry. Of under 800,000 distinct CDR3 sequences listed, around 13% are singletons. The V gene is TRBV29-1, the J gene TRBJ1-2; 8 nucleotides line up with TRBD1. The clonotype originates from a woman between 18 and 30 years old with Graves' hyperthyroidism. Sequenced input: blood. The CDR3 spells CSVAQLTVGQGKGYTF. CDR3 bases: TGCAGCGTTGCGCAACTAACAGTAGGACAGGGAAAAGGCTACACCTTC.